The T cell receptor beta chain under discussion was sequenced for a study of cytomegalovirus exposure and HLA in healthy donors. Whole-study results and caveats: 87-base-pair reads could not separate some V segments, including TRBV6-2 and TRBV6-3. Using a false discovery rate of 0.05, a later analysis showed that around 16,000 TCR beta sequences were associated with HLA alleles. Available immune exposure information covered CMV serostatus only.

PCR was performed using 60 Vbeta and 13 Jbeta primers. Clones were sequenced by immunoSEQ multiplex PCR, and TCRdb holds only the in-frame ones, with some missing. Here the sample spans some 150,000 clones, 75% being singletons. This clone was detected once. No antigen is known for it. The V gene end was trimmed by 1 base and the J gene end by 7 bases; junction bases not matched to a gene: 4. There are 14 residues in the CDR3. Germline assignment: CDR1 LGHNA and CDR2 YNFKEQ. The receptor's source is a man under 40 in good health and CMV-seronegative. The sequencing sample was made of PBMCs. The rearrangement uses TRBV4-2 and TRBJ2-1; the match to TRBD2 covers 7 bases. Here the CDR3 reads CASSQAGGENEQFF. DNA for the CDR3: TGTGCCAGCAGCCAAGCGGGAGGAGAGAATGAGCAGTTCTTC.